Below are 20 T cell receptor beta chains sequenced from a single sample in a study of shared clonotypes between healthy human individuals. Generated by immunoSEQ multiplex PCR, the TCRdb table keeps only in-frame clones and is missing some. The data show millions of clones, with roughly 95% seen just once and more than 0.1% held by the top ten. Sequencing was done on a sample of naive CD4+ T cells sorted from blood. Subset noted: CD45RA+ positively selected. These receptors originate from a man younger than 35 in good health.

The rearrangement links TRBV11-2 to TRBJ1-1; D not resolved. CDR3 length equals 12 residues. Trimming removed 2 bases from V and 11 bases from J, with 12 bases in between. Germline values: CDR1 SGHAT, CDR2 FQNNGV. CDR3 coding DNA: TGTGCCAGCAGCTTAAAGGGCCTCTGGGCTTTCTTT. It codes for CASSLKGLWAFF.

Remarks on this clone: The same CDR3 can be traced to other DNA sequences in this sample. The V and J genes are TRBV11-2 and TRBJ2-7; 12 positions agree with TRBD2. This CDR3 has 15 residues. CDR1 is SGHAT and CDR2 is FQNNGV in the germline V gene. V lost 5 bases and J lost 2; bases outside the gene matches: 4. This chain's CDR3 is CASSLRLAGAYEQYF. The CDR3 region has the DNA TGTGCCAGCAGCCTTCGACTAGCGGGAGCCTACGAGCAGTACTTC.

The J gene is TRBJ1-4, the V gene TRBV6-5; TRBD1 agrees at 7 bases. Unmatched junction bases numbered 5, after V lost 4 bases and J lost 0 bases. The germline V gene encodes CDR1 MNHEY and CDR2 SVGAGI. The CDR3 covers 16 residues. CDR3 residues: CASSSTGAPTNEKLFF. The CDR3, as DNA: TGTGCCAGCAGTTCTACAGGGGCGCCAACTAATGAAAAACTGTTTTTT.

This clone was observed a single time. The sample has other DNA sequences that encode this CDR3 too. V gene TRBV5-1 combines with J gene TRBJ2-7; D not certain. This CDR3 spans 11 amino acids. The ends were cut back, 7 bases at V and 1 base at J, with 6 bases in the middle. CDR1 SGHRS and CDR2 YFSETQ come from the germline V gene. The CDR3 loop reads CASSGSYEQYF. CDR3 nucleotide sequence: TGCGCCAGCTCGGGTTCCTACGAGCAGTACTTC. Full variable domain (rest looked up from reference TRBV5-1 and TRBJ2-7): KAGVTQTPRYLIKTRGQQVTLSCSPISGHRSVSWYQQTPGQGLQFLFEYFSETQRNKGNFPGRFSGRQFSNSRSEMNVSTLELGDSALYLCASSGSYEQYFGPGTRLTVT.

The chain is built from TRBV18 and TRBJ1-1, with a weak D call TRBD1 (5 bases). CDR1 and CDR2 from the germline V gene are KGHSH and LQKENI. Between the trimmed V and J ends, which lost 5 bases and 3 bases, there was a span of 10 bases. The CDR3 sequence is 13 residues long. CDR3 nucleotides: TGTGCCAGCTCAGCCCAGGGCTACACTGAAGCTTTCTTT. As protein: CASSAQGYTEAFF.

The V gene is TRBV4-1, the J gene TRBJ1-4; D unresolved. V lost 0 bases to trimming and J lost 2 bases, with 10 bases between them. The CDR3 loop spans 16 amino acids. Germline CDR1 is MGHRA and CDR2 is YSYEKL. The CDR3 DNA is TGCGCCAGCAGCCAAGACGCAGGTCCCACTAATGAAAAACTGTTTTTT. Its translation: CASSQDAGPTNEKLFF.

The chain has TRBV5-1 and TRBJ2-1; possible D gene TRBD2, 6 bases. CDR3 length equals 16 residues. The V end lost 0 bases, the J end lost 7 bases, and 17 bases lay between the germline ends. CDR1 and CDR2 (germline): SGHRS, YFSETQ. DNA of the CDR3: TGCGCCAGCAGCTTGGCCTTTGGGGGGTTAGGGAATGAGCAGTTCTTC. This gives the protein CASSLAFGGLGNEQFF.

The J gene is TRBJ1-2, the V gene TRBV6-5; 8 bases fit TRBD1. Germline CDR1 and CDR2: MNHEY and SVGAGI. The CDR3 spans 13 residues. Trimming cost V 5 bases and J 8 bases; bases outside gene matches: 7. CDR3 region: CASSLQGARGYTF. The CDR3 coding sequence is TGTGCCAGCAGTCTCCAGGGGGCGCGAGGCTACACCTTC.

CDR3 sequence: CASRGQGTNTGELFF. The CDR3 DNA reads as TGTGCCAGCAGAGGACAGGGGACGAACACCGGGGAGCTGTTTTTT. This chain links TRBV6-1 with TRBJ2-2; 9 nucleotides align to TRBD1. The germline V gene encodes CDR1 MNHNS and CDR2 SASEGT. J lost 0 bases, V lost 6 bases, and 2 bases had no gene match. The length of the CDR3 is 15 residues.

The genes are TRBV28 and TRBJ1-2; maybe TRBD1 (6 bases). CDR3 length: 13 residues. Germline CDR1 reads MDHEN; CDR2 reads SYDVKM. V lost 4 bases and J 8 bases, leaving 14 bases between the germline ends. The CDR3 DNA sequence: TGTGCCAGCAGTTCACAGGGAAAGGACGGCTACACCTTC. Encoded protein: CASSSQGKDGYTF.

Points on this clone: This may be a read error, as it is one base from a much larger clone. This CDR3 is CSAMETRYF. For the CDR3, the DNA is TGCAGTGCTATGGAGACCCGGTACTTC. V usage is TRBV20-1 and J usage is TRBJ2-5; D unclear. Germline V gene sequence: CDR1 DFQATT, CDR2 SNEGSKA (reference sequence). CDR3 length: 9 residues.

About this clone: A read error may produce the germline difference seen at one junction end. The CDR3: CASGPDIRQEAQYF. The CDR3 nucleotides read TGTGCCAGCGGACCGGATATACGCCAAGAGGCCCAGTACTTC. The chain links TRBV7-2 to TRBJ2-5, with unresolved D. Per the germline V gene, CDR1 is SGHTA and CDR2 is FQGNSA. This CDR3 has 14 amino acids.

The CDR3 DNA follows: TGTGCCAGCAGTGTAATGGGGGGGGATACGCAGTATTTT. It yields the protein CASSVMGGDTQYF. The chain joins TRBV2 to TRBJ2-3; 7 bases are a match to TRBD2. The CDR3 is made up of 13 amino acids. Germline V gives CDR1 SNHLY, CDR2 FYNNEI. V trimming: 4 bases; J trimming: 6 bases; junction bases outside the gene matches: 4.

For this clone: Other DNA sequences of this sample code for an identical CDR3. The gene calls are TRBV10-3 and TRBJ1-2; perhaps TRBD1 as D (6 bases). V lost 3 bases and J lost 4, with 6 bases in between. This CDR3 region has 12 residues. Germline V gene data show CDR1 as ENHRY and CDR2 as SYGVKD. This CDR3 reads CAISDRGYGYTF. The CDR3 DNA is TGTGCCATCAGTGACAGGGGCTATGGCTACACCTTC.

This sequence joins TRBV30 and TRBJ2-7; possibly TRBD1 for D (5 bases). CDR3 size: 15 residues. Trimming cost V 2 bases and J 8 bases, with 22 bases left between them. The germline V gene encodes CDR1 GTSNPN and CDR2 SVGIG (reference sequence). CDR3 sequence: CAWSQRTLGAAKQYF. The DNA of the CDR3 is TGTGCCTGGAGTCAACGGACACTTGGAGCAGCCAAGCAGTACTTC.

J is TRBJ1-6 and V is TRBV11-2; no firm D call. CDR1 SGHAT and CDR2 FQNNGV come from the germline V gene. Trimming left V 0 bases short and J 7 bases short, with 10 bases between. The CDR3 has 15 amino acids. The CDR3 protein is CASSLEGSRNSPLHF. The DNA for the CDR3 is TGTGCCAGCAGCTTAGAGGGGAGTAGGAATTCACCCCTCCACTTT.

The chain uses TRBV5-4 and TRBJ2-4, with 9 positions matching TRBD1. The germline gives CDR1 SGHNT, CDR2 YYREEE (reference sequence). Trimming at V came to 4 bases and at J to 5 bases, leaving 7 bases not matched to a gene. This CDR3 is 15 amino acids long. CDR3 region: CASSPPGQGQNIQYF. DNA for the CDR3: TGTGCCAGCAGCCCTCCGGGACAGGGACAAAACATTCAGTACTTC.

J is TRBJ1-2 and V is TRBV7-8; 8 bases line up with TRBD1. The CDR3 loop spans 12 amino acids. Germline values: CDR1 SGHVS, CDR2 FQNEAQ. Germline trimming cut 7 bases from V and 8 bases from J; bases unmatched to any gene: 6. CDR3 loop: CASTRTGSGYTF. The CDR3 DNA sequence: TGTGCCAGCACCAGGACAGGGAGCGGCTACACCTTC. Full variable domain (remainder filled in from reference TRBV7-8 and TRBJ1-2): GAGVSQSPRYKVAKRGQDVALRCDPISGHVSLFWYQQALGQGPEFLTYFQNEAQLDKSGLPSDRFFAERPEGSVSTLKIQRTQQEDSAVYLCASTRTGSGYTFGSGTRLTVV.

The chain combines TRBV6-1 with TRBJ1-1, with 7 positions matching TRBD1. The CDR3 is made up of 13 amino acids. After removal of 2 bases from V and 11 bases from J, the junction contained 8 bases not matched to a gene. The germline gives CDR1 MNHNS, CDR2 SASEGT. CDR3 DNA sequence: TGTGCCAGCAGTGAATACAGGGGATCGGGCGCTTTCTTT. Protein: CASSEYRGSGAFF.

The chain couples TRBV7-2 to TRBJ2-1; D remains unclear. The V and J ends lost 2 bases and 0 bases respectively, with 8 bases between them. The V gene's germline CDR1 is SGHTA and CDR2 FQGNSA. The CDR3 covers 15 residues. In DNA, the CDR3 is TGTGCCAGCAGCTTAACAGACCTCTCCTACAATGAGCAGTTCTTC. The encoded protein is CASSLTDLSYNEQFF.